What follows are 2 T cell receptor beta chains derived from one specimen sequenced in a study of molecular identifiers for immune sequencing clone quantification. TCRdb itself ran the PCR reads through MiXCR, one entry per CDR3 protein. The data hold about 640,000 distinct CDR3 sequences, with 20% observed a single time. Sequencing was carried out using naive CD8+ T cells from blood, with Jurkat cell RNA spiked in. As to subset: FACS-sorted CD8+CD4-CCR7+CD45RA+ naive T cells. The receptors here all came from a human donor in good health. Some libraries in this study had Jurkat cell RNA spiked in.

Notes on this clonotype: This may stem from a read error, because a much larger clone lies one nucleotide away. The V gene is TRBV20-1, the J gene TRBJ2-3; perhaps TRBD2 as D (5 bases). Germline V gene data show CDR1 as DFQATT and CDR2 as SNEGSKA (reference sequence). V lost 4 bases to trimming and J lost 2 bases, with 22 bases between them. CDR3 length: 17 residues. CDR3 protein: CSAMDLADSRSTDTQYF. DNA for the CDR3: TGCAGTGCTATGGATCTCGCGGACTCTCGATCCACAGATACGCAGTATTTT.

This clonotype showed up just a few times. The V call is TRBV28, the J call TRBJ1-1; perhaps TRBD1 as D (5 bases). CDR3 length: 16 amino acids. Trimming removed 0 bases from V and 1 base from J, with 12 bases in between. CDR1 is MDHEN and CDR2 is SYDVKM in the germline V gene. The CDR3 protein is CASSLWGGGENTEAFF. CDR3 nucleotide sequence: TGTGCCAGCAGTTTATGGGGGGGGGGTGAGAACACTGAAGCTTTCTTT.